This T cell receptor (beta chain) was recovered during a study of molecular identifiers for immune sequencing clone quantification. Study details: RNA from approximately 20,000 or 98,000 naive CD8 cells was split five ways in replicates, with four sequenced. Study-level results: Clones above 20 RNA copies contained over 99% of effector molecules and under 1% of naive molecules.

The germline V gene has CDR1 SGDLS and CDR2 YYNGEE. The CDR3 has 15 residues. V was clipped by 3 bases and J by 10 bases; unmatched bases: 5. A single record per CDR3 protein comes from TCRdb applying MiXCR to the PCR reads. The data hold approximately 670,000 distinct CDR3 sequences, with nearly 20% observed a single time. This clonotype was recorded at least ten times. Antigen: not known. This clonotype was obtained from a human donor in good health. Some libraries in this study had Jurkat cell RNA spiked in. The chain combines TRBV9 with TRBJ2-2; 14 bases match TRBD2. Sequenced sample: naive CD8+ T cells from blood, with Jurkat cell RNA spiked in. The subset here: FACS-sorted CD8+CD4-CCR7+CD45RA+ naive T cells. The CDR3, as DNA: TGTGCCAGCAGCGAAGGACTAGCGGGAGGCGAGGAGCTGTTTTTT. Its translation: CASSEGLAGGEELFF.